The 17 T cell receptor beta chains below come from one sample, sequenced in a study of blood T cell repertoires in COVID-19. TCRdb's copy holds only in-frame clones and misses some; the assay was immunoSEQ multiplex PCR. This table has 68,000 or so clones, about 83% appearing once. Sequenced material: peripheral blood. The receptors shown here come from a human donor in a cohort sampled during active COVID-19.

The chain carries TRBV3-1 (or the pseudogene TRBV3-2) and TRBJ2-5, with TRBD2 matching over 8 bases. This CDR3 is built from 15 residues. Germline V CDR1 and CDR2: LGHDT, YNNKEL (reference sequence). With 5 bases clipped from V and 7 bases from J, the junction kept 12 bases outside the gene matches. The CDR3 DNA is TGTGCCAGCAGCTCGGGGAGCGGGGGCTCCGGGACCCAGTACTTC. Encoded protein: CASSSGSGGSGTQYF.

The V and J genes are TRBV4-3 and TRBJ1-6; possibly TRBD1 for D (6 bases). The CDR3 loop spans 15 amino acids. Deletions cut 5 bases from V and 6 bases from J, with 14 bases between. Per the germline V gene, CDR1 is LGHNA and CDR2 is YSLEER. Here the CDR3 DNA reads TGCGCCAGCAGCTATCGACAGGACTCTAATTCACCCCTCCACTTT. It codes for CASSYRQDSNSPLHF.

The rearrangement uses TRBV6-5 and TRBJ2-5; 10 bases fit TRBD2. After removal of 7 bases from V and 3 bases from J, the junction contained 8 bases not matched to a gene. Per germline, CDR1 MNHEY and CDR2 SVGAGI. The CDR3 contains 15 residues. The CDR3 nucleotides are TGTGCCAGCAAGGTGGGGCTAGCGGGGGAAGAGACCCAGTACTTC. It is translated as CASKVGLAGEETQYF.

This clone has only one observation. The chain combines TRBV18 with TRBJ2-5, with 8 positions matching TRBD2. CDR1 is KGHSH and CDR2 is LQKENI in the germline V gene. This CDR3 is built from 14 residues. V dropped 3 bases and J dropped 3; count of bases not matched to a gene: 3. CDR3 sequence (DNA): TGTGCCAGCTCACCCAGCGGGGGAAAAGAGACCCAGTACTTC. Its translation is CASSPSGGKETQYF.

This rearrangement joins TRBV28 to TRBJ2-1, with 12 bases identical to TRBD2. The V gene end was trimmed by 5 bases and the J gene end by 3 bases; junction bases not matched to a gene: 5. Germline V gives CDR1 MDHEN, CDR2 SYDVKM. The CDR3 is 16 amino acids. Written as DNA, the CDR3 is TGTGCCAGCAGTCGGACTAGCGGGAAGATCTACAATGAGCAGTTCTTC. Amino acids: CASSRTSGKIYNEQFF.

The rearrangement uses TRBV7-9 and TRBJ2-2; 7 bases are a match to TRBD2. The CDR3 runs 13 residues. Germline CDR1 reads SEHNR; CDR2 reads FQNEAQ (reference sequence). V shed 6 bases and J 5 bases; nucleotides not matched to a gene: 3. In DNA form, the CDR3 reads TGTGCCAGCAGGGGAGGGGAAACCGGGGAGCTGTTTTTT. It yields the protein CASRGGETGELFF.

The chain combines TRBV19 with TRBJ1-1, with D hard to call. The CDR3 spans 13 residues. Germline loops: CDR1 LNHDA, CDR2 SQIVND (reference sequence). V was cut by 5 bases and J by 0 bases, with 7 bases left in between. CDR3 nucleotide sequence: TGTGCCAGTAGTTTGAGCATGAACACTGAAGCTTTCTTT. This translates into CASSLSMNTEAFF. Drawing the rest from reference TRBV19 and TRBJ1-1, the complete variable domain is DGGITQSPKYLFRKEGQNVTLSCEQNLNHDAMYWYRQDPGQGLRLIYYSQIVNDFQKGDIAEGYSVSREKKESFPLTVTSAQKNPTAFYLCASSLSMNTEAFFGQGTRLTVV.

The chain carries TRBV4-2 and TRBJ2-2, with 8 bases aligning to TRBD1. CDR3 length equals 18 residues. The V segment lost 3 bases and the J segment 3 bases; nucleotides outside the gene matches: 12. CDR1 and CDR2 (germline): LGHNA, YNFKEQ. In nucleotides, the CDR3 is TGTGCCAGCAGCCAGGCCCTTGGGATACAGGGGGACACCGGGGAGCTGTTTTTT. Protein: CASSQALGIQGDTGELFF.

This clone was seen a single time. The chain carries TRBV7-2 and TRBJ2-1, with D tentatively TRBD2 (5 bases). Germline CDR1 is SGHTA and CDR2 is FQGNSA. The CDR3 length is 13 residues. Trimming took off 0 bases at V and 10 bases at J, with 10 bases between the two ends. This CDR3 reads CASSLARGGEQFF. The CDR3 DNA reads TGTGCCAGCAGCTTAGCGCGAGGAGGCGAGCAGTTCTTC.

The V gene is TRBV19, the J gene TRBJ2-2; 8 bases line up with TRBD2. The CDR3 covers 16 residues. CDR1 LNHDA and CDR2 SQIVND come from the germline V gene (reference sequence). The V and J ends lost 5 bases and 3 bases, in that order; junction bases with no gene match: 8. The CDR3 sequence is CASSETGRGYTGELFF. DNA for the CDR3: TGTGCCAGTAGTGAAACCGGGAGGGGCTACACCGGGGAGCTGTTTTTT.

This clone was observed a single time. The chain links TRBV11-2 to TRBJ2-7; TRBD2 matches 10 bases. The CDR3 extends over 17 amino acids. J lost 5 bases, V lost 1 base, and 11 bases had no gene match. Germline CDR1 SGHAT, CDR2 FQNNGV. The CDR3 reads CASSLAIGLAGAHEQYF. The CDR3 DNA sequence: TGTGCCAGCAGCTTAGCAATAGGGCTAGCGGGAGCCCACGAGCAGTACTTC.

The chain couples TRBV4-3 to TRBJ2-7; 7 bases line up with TRBD1. The CDR3 is 15 amino acids. The J segment lost 3 bases and the V segment lost 4 bases, leaving 9 bases of the junction unmatched. CDR1 is LGHNA, CDR2 YSLEER, per germline. The CDR3 coding sequence is TGCGCCAGCAGCCGAAACCTGGGACAGTACTACGAGCAGTACTTC. Protein: CASSRNLGQYYEQYF.

The chain links TRBV5-4 to TRBJ2-2; D is ambiguous. Germline V gene sequence: CDR1 SGHNT, CDR2 YYREEE (reference sequence). The CDR3 is 15 residues long. V was pared by 0 bases and J by 2 bases, with 8 bases between. The CDR3 spells CASSLGSGNTGELFF. CDR3 in DNA: TGTGCCAGCAGCTTGGGGTCAGGAAACACCGGGGAGCTGTTTTTT.

This clone was seen a single time. The gene calls are TRBV28 and TRBJ1-4, with TRBD1 identical over 7 bases. The CDR3 runs to 15 residues. CDR1 and CDR2 from the germline V gene are MDHEN and SYDVKM. The J segment lost 3 bases and the V segment lost 5 bases, leaving 6 bases of the junction unmatched. The chain's CDR3 is CASSVRQGPNEKLFF. In DNA form, the CDR3 reads TGTGCCAGCAGTGTCCGACAGGGACCTAATGAAAAACTGTTTTTT.

The chain recombines TRBV27 with TRBJ2-7, with D perhaps TRBD2 (6 bases). This CDR3 is built from 13 residues. Trimming took 5 bases from V and 11 from J, leaving 19 bases between them. Germline V CDR1 and CDR2: MNHEY, SMNVEV (reference sequence). As DNA, the CDR3 is TGTGCCAGCAGTCCTCCGGGGAGGCCGGAGAAGTACTTC. As protein: CASSPPGRPEKYF.

The chain has TRBV19 and TRBJ1-6, with D possibly matching TRBD1 (5 bases). Germline loops: CDR1 LNHDA, CDR2 SQIVND (reference sequence). This CDR3 contains 14 residues. V lost 3 bases and J 10 bases, leaving 13 bases between the germline ends. DNA for the CDR3: TGTGCCAGTAGTATCTTCCAGGGTAACTCACCCCTCCACTTT. Translation: CASSIFQGNSPLHF.

This chain joins TRBV7-2 and TRBJ2-3; D may be TRBD1 (5 bases). The germline V gene has CDR1 SGHTA and CDR2 FQGNSA. V was clipped by 5 bases and J by 4 bases, with 10 bases between them. The CDR3 covers 13 residues. The CDR3 loop reads CASSPQGSDTQYF. The CDR3 DNA is TGTGCCAGCAGCCCCCAGGGCTCAGATACGCAGTATTTT. The full variable domain, completed using reference TRBV7-2 and TRBJ2-3, is GAGVSQSPSNKVTEKGKDVELRCDPISGHTALYWYRQSLGQGLEFLIYFQGNSAPDKSGLPSDRFSAERTGGSVSTLTIQRTQQEDSAVYLCASSPQGSDTQYFGPGTRLTVL.